This T cell receptor (beta chain) was captured by sequencing in a study of long-term antiretroviral therapy in people with HIV. The wider study: The oldest samples precede the 2015 immediate-ART recommendation by about a decade. Study-level points and caveats: Repertoire composition at all time points was dominated by clones that had expanded before ART. Once patients were on ART, diversity went higher but still fell short of transplant donor controls.

Germline V lookup: CDR1 SGHTA, CDR2 FQGNSA. This CDR3 spans 11 amino acids. The V gene lost 2 bases and the J gene lost 3 bases, with 1 base spanning the gap. As regards this clone: Its cognate antigen is unknown.

Runs used v3.0 of the immunoSEQ assay and were done at survey level. Sequencing was designed to cover roughly 40,000-55,000 T-cell genomes in each sample. Clones were read by immunoSEQ multiplex PCR, and TCRdb kept only the in-frame ones, dropping some. The sample shows 29,000 or so clones, around 92% of them seen only once. This material consisted of unsorted PBMCs, taken just over 7.3 years after starting antiretroviral therapy. This chain connects TRBV7-2 to TRBJ2-5; D call uncertain. The receptor's source is a man aged 50 to 60 with HIV. The CDR3 reads CASSLKETQYF. CDR3 in DNA: TGTGCCAGCAGCTTAAAAGAGACCCAGTACTTC.